The 3 T cell receptor beta chains below come from one sample, sequenced in a study of cytomegalovirus exposure and HLA in healthy donors. Primers for the PCR totalled 60 Vbeta and 13 Jbeta. The table came from immunoSEQ multiplex PCR; TCRdb's copy has only in-frame clones and leaves some out. The repertoire includes about 59,000 clones, less than 85% of them detected once, and 6.5% to 8.5% sits in the top ten. Sequencing was performed on PBMCs. The receptors originated from a man aged 30-40 years in good health and CMV-seropositive.

V gene TRBV5-6 combines with J gene TRBJ1-6; D is possibly TRBD1 (5 bases). The CDR3 contains 15 residues. Germline V lookup: CDR1 SGHDT, CDR2 YYEEEE. With 0 bases removed from V and 7 bases from J, the gap between germline ends came to 11 bases. Here the CDR3 reads CASSLARGSNSPLHF. CDR3 nucleotides: TGTGCCAGCAGCTTGGCTAGGGGTTCCAATTCACCCCTCCACTTT.

The chain links TRBV5-1 to TRBJ2-1; 8 nucleotides line up with TRBD2. CDR1 is SGHRS, CDR2 YFSETQ, per germline. The V and J ends lost 6 bases and 7 bases, in that order; junction bases with no gene match: 15. The CDR3 has 16 residues. The CDR3 spells CASKPLGRGGRNEQFF. CDR3 DNA sequence: TGCGCCAGCAAACCGCTGGGTCGGGGGGGCCGAAATGAGCAGTTCTTC.

V is TRBV15 and J is TRBJ2-1; D possibly corresponds to TRBD2 (7 bases). V lost 0 bases and J 0 bases, leaving 9 bases between the germline ends. The CDR3 sequence is 16 residues long. CDR1 is LNHNV and CDR2 is YYDKDF in the germline V gene (reference sequence). This CDR3 is CATSRERGGSYNEQFF. The CDR3 DNA sequence: TGTGCCACCAGCAGAGAAAGGGGGGGCTCCTACAATGAGCAGTTCTTC.